This is a list of T cell receptor beta chains from one sample in a study of blood T cell repertoires in COVID-19. Profiled with immunoSEQ multiplex PCR; TCRdb holds only in-frame clones, not every one. The sample lists about 25,000 clones, about 80% seen once, with 1.8% in the top ten. The specimen sequenced was peripheral blood. These receptors all come from a man aged 80 or over with active or convalescent COVID-19. Both conserved end residues are part of each CDR3.

j_call v_call cdr3_length cdr3_aa
TRBJ1-2 TRBV5-1 13 CASSLDSGYGYTF
TRBJ2-2 TRBV27 15 CASSAAGRGTGELFF
TRBJ1-3 TRBV11-1 14 CASSADSSGNTIYF
TRBJ1-1 TRBV3-1/TRBV3-2 15 CASSQVRVLNTEAFF
TRBJ2-7 TRBV2 15 CASRADRATSYEQYF
TRBJ2-7 TRBV4-2 21 CASSQDSRRQGFTATTYEQYF
TRBJ2-5 TRBV2 15 CASRAGLAGFETQYF
TRBJ2-7 TRBV5-1 14 CASSVAGSLYEQYF
TRBJ1-5 TRBV19 17 CASSTPGGGEGSQPQHF
TRBJ1-2 TRBV25-1 16 CASSPPRGQGYYGYTF
TRBJ2-5 TRBV19 17 CASSIGRRGAYQETQYF
TRBJ1-1 TRBV2 14 CASSWDRTYEGAFF
TRBJ1-2 TRBV4-1 13 CASSIKTDYGYTF
TRBJ2-5 TRBV11-2 15 CASSPTARGRETQYF
TRBJ2-1 TRBV3-1/TRBV3-2 15 CASSHGTGGFGEQFF
TRBJ2-1 TRBV27 13 CASRAGGVDEQFF
TRBJ2-2 TRBV3-1/TRBV3-2 16 CASSQFAGTSSGELFF
TRBJ2-1 TRBV11-2 15 CASSLGQAGGNEQFF
TRBJ2-7 TRBV19 15 CASSDPGQGAKGQYF
TRBJ2-3 TRBV9 16 CASSVAAGVSTDTQYF
TRBJ1-3 TRBV4-1 17 CASSQAQVTRSGNTIYF
TRBJ1-6 TRBV2 18 CASSETRDRGFGGSPLHF
TRBJ1-1 TRBV28 20 CASSSSLSFGLGYGNTEAFF
TRBJ2-2 TRBV2 15 CASRIAGGGTGELFF
TRBJ2-3 TRBV5-1 14 CASSLAAGRDTQYF
TRBJ2-1 TRBV5-1 19 CASSLWMGGLAGVYNEQFF
TRBJ2-5 TRBV2 14 CASNRDYIQETQYF
TRBJ2-5 TRBV4-1 17 CASSQDGWGGLPETQYF
TRBJ1-6 TRBV6-5 14 CASMMTGGVSPLHF
TRBJ2-5 TRBV7-3 12 CASSKTQETQYF
TRBJ1-2 TRBV19 15 CASSIMAGGRYGYTF
TRBJ1-6 TRBV5-8 13 CASSLFSDSPLHF
TRBJ2-5 TRBV5-1 16 CASSVGTSGAKETQYF
TRBJ2-3 TRBV2 13 CARLRVGTDTQYF
TRBJ2-1 TRBV5-5 15 CASSLLLAGYNEQFF
TRBJ2-6 TRBV15 16 CATSRDGYSRANVLTF
TRBJ2-1 TRBV3-1/TRBV3-2 14 CASSQGEGSGEQFF
TRBJ1-6 TRBV6-5 14 CASSFRQGDSPLHF
TRBJ1-5 TRBV28 14 CASSRQGNGQPQHF